The 3 T cell receptor beta chains below all came from one sample that was sequenced in a study of CD8+ T cells in alopecia areata. RNA was extracted and reverse transcribed into cDNA as the sequencing template. The method was immunoSEQ multiplex PCR; TCRdb's version includes in-frame clones alone and lacks a portion of them. The sample has about 180,000 clones; 50% to 75% are singletons. The treatment was: oral pan-JAK inhibitor, 5-10 mg twice daily. The starting material was CD4+ T cells sorted from blood, obtained at week 56, from a patient treated with tofacitinib. These receptors all stem from a human donor with alopecia areata.

CDR3 sequence reads: CASSDPLRGNTDTQYF. DNA of the CDR3: TGTGCCAGCAGTGATCCCCTGAGGGGGAACACAGATACGCAGTATTTT. The chain links TRBV25-1 to TRBJ2-3; TRBD1 might be the D (6 bases). The CDR3 totals 16 residues. Germline V gives CDR1 MGHDK, CDR2 SYGVNS. Trimming left V 3 bases short and J 2 bases short, with 15 bases between.

This chain connects TRBV19 to TRBJ2-1; D possibly uses TRBD1 or TRBD2 (5 bases each). Trimming left V 9 bases short and J 4 bases short, with 16 bases between. This CDR3 contains 14 residues. CDR1 is LNHDA, CDR2 SQIVND, per germline (reference sequence). CDR3 sequence reads: CASETGTEYNEQFF. The CDR3 region has the DNA TGTGCCAGCGAAACCGGGACCGAGTACAATGAGCAGTTCTTC. The full variable domain, with the rest looked up from reference TRBV19 and TRBJ2-1, is DGGITQSPKYLFRKEGQNVTLSCEQNLNHDAMYWYRQDPGQGLRLIYYSQIVNDFQKGDIAEGYSVSREKKESFPLTVTSAQKNPTAFYLCASETGTEYNEQFFGPGTRLTVL.

The V and J genes are TRBV7-8 and TRBJ2-5, with a tentative D call TRBD2 (6 bases). CDR1 and CDR2 (germline): SGHVS, FQNEAQ. V was clipped by 2 bases and J by 5 bases, with 12 bases between them. The CDR3 has 14 amino acids. The CDR3 coding sequence is TGTGCCAGCAGCTTACAGACTAGAAGGGAGACCCAGTACTTC. It yields the protein CASSLQTRRETQYF.